The T cell receptor beta chain described here comes from a study of regulatory T cells in long-lasting Graves disease. Regarding the study as a whole: For persistent Graves' patients, TCR diversity was lower than for newly diagnosed ones. Among persistent patients, a larger number of public clonotypes were shared (about 3,000) than among newly diagnosed patients (966). The analysis examined peripheral blood only and excluded thyroid tissue. Preferential use of TRBV28, TRBJ1-2 and TRBJ2-5 was seen in persistent disease.

As for this clonotype: The antigen is undetermined.

The germline V and J ends were trimmed by 3 bases and 5 bases, with 3 bases remaining between them. Germline loops: CDR1 LNHDA, CDR2 SQIVND (reference sequence). The CDR3 covers 11 residues. Investigators prepared the TCR beta libraries by applying iRepertoire HTBI primers and Arm-PCR of CDR3 regions. Each CDR3 protein gets one entry after TCRdb re-called the multiplex PCR reads with MiXCR. The profile covers over 300,000 distinct CDR3 sequences, with 15% appearing a single time and 22% taken by the ten largest. Indicated time point: newly diagnosed GD, antithyroid drugs for less than 3 months. PBMC-derived RNA was used for the TCR library.

The material sequenced was peripheral blood mononuclear cells (PBMCs), taken at new diagnosis, from a patient treated with antithyroid drugs. This receptor was obtained from a female donor with Graves disease. V usage is TRBV19 and J usage is TRBJ2-3; D unclear. CDR3 nucleotide sequence: TGTGCCAGTAGTATTAAAGATACGCAGTATTTT. It yields the protein CASSIKDTQYF.